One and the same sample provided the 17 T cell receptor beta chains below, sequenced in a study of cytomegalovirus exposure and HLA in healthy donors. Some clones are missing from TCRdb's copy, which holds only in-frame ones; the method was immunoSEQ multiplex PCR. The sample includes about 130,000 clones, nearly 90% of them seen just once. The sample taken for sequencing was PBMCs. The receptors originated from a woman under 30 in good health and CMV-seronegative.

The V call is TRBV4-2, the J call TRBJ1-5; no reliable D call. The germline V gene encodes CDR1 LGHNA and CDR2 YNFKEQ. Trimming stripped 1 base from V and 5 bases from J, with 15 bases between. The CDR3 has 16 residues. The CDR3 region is CASSQGRAGGDQPQHF. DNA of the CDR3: TGTGCCAGCAGCCAAGGTCGGGCAGGAGGCGATCAGCCCCAGCATTTT.

For the CDR3, the DNA is TGTGCCAGCAGCGACGGACAGGGTAATTCACCCCTCCACTTT. The encoded protein is CASSDGQGNSPLHF. The V call is TRBV7-9, the J call TRBJ1-6, with 8 bases aligning to TRBD1. Germline CDR1 reads SEHNR; CDR2 reads FQNEAQ (reference sequence). The trim removed 5 bases at V and 6 bases at J, leaving 3 bases unmatched. The CDR3 sequence is 14 residues long.

CDR3 bases: TGCGCCAGCAGCTTGGCCAACCGCGGGGGGTACAATGAGCAGTTCTTC. This gives the protein CASSLANRGGYNEQFF. This chain connects TRBV5-1 to TRBJ2-1, with 8 bases fitting TRBD2. The CDR3 loop spans 16 amino acids. In germline, CDR1 is SGHRS, CDR2 YFSETQ. Trimming took 0 bases from V and 4 from J; bases not matched to a gene: 6.

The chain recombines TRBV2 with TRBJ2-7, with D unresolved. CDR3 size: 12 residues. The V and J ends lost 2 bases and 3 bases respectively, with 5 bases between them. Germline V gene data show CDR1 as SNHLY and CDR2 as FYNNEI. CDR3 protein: CASSEQVYEQYF. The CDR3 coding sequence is TGTGCCAGCAGTGAACAGGTCTACGAGCAGTACTTC.

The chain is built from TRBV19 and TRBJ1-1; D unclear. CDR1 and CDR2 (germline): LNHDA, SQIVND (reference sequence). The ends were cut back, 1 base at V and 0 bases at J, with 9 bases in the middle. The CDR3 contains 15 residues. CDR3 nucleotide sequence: TGTGCCAGTAGTATAGCTTCCAGAATGAACACTGAAGCTTTCTTT. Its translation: CASSIASRMNTEAFF. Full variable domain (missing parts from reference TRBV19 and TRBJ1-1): DGGITQSPKYLFRKEGQNVTLSCEQNLNHDAMYWYRQDPGQGLRLIYYSQIVNDFQKGDIAEGYSVSREKKESFPLTVTSAQKNPTAFYLCASSIASRMNTEAFFGQGTRLTVV.

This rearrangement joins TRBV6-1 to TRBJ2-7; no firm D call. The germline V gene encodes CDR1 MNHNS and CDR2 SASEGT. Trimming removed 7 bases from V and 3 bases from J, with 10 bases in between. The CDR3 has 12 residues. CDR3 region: CASTRSYYEQYF. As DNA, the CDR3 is TGTGCCAGCACCCGGAGCTACTACGAGCAGTACTTC.

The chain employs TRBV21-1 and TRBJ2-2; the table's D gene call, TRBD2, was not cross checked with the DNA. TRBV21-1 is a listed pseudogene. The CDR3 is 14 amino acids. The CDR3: CARGLGGNTGELFF. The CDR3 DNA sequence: TGTGCCCGCGGGCTGGGGGGAAACACCGGGGAGCTGTTTTTT.

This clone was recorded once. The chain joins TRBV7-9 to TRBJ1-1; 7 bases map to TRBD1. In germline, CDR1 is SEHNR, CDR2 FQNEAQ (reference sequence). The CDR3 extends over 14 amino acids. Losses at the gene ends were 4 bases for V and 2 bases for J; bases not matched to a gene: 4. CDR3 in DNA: TGTGCCAGCAGCTCCGGGACAGCCAACACTGAAGCTTTCTTT. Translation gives CASSSGTANTEAFF. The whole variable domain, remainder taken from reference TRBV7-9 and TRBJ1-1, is DTGVSQNPRHKITKRGQNVTFRCDPISEHNRLYWYRQTLGQGPEFLTYFQNEAQLEKSRLLSDRFSAERPKGSFSTLEIQRTEQGDSAMYLCASSSGTANTEAFFGQGTRLTVV.

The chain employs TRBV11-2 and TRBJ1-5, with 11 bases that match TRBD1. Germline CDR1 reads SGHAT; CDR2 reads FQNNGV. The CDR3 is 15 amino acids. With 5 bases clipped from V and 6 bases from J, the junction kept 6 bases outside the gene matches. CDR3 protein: CASSVGTGGPQPQHF. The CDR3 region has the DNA TGTGCCAGCAGCGTTGGGACAGGGGGACCTCAGCCCCAGCATTTT.

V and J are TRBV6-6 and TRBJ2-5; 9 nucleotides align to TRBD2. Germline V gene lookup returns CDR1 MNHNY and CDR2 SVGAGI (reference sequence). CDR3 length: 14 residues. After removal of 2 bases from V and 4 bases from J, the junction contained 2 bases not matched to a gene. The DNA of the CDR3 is TGTGCCAGCAGTTACGTAGCGGGGGCAGAGACCCAGTACTTC. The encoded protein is CASSYVAGAETQYF.

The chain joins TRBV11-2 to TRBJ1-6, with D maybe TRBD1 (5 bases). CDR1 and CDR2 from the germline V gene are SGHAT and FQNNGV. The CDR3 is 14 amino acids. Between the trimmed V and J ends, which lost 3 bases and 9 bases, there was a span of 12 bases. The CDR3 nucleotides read TGTGCCAGCAGCTTCGGGACTTATCCTTCACCCCTCCACTTT. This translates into CASSFGTYPSPLHF.

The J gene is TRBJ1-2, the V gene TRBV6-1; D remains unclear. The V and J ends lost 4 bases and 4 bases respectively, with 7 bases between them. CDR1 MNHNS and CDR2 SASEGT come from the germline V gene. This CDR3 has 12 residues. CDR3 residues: CASSGHTYGYTF. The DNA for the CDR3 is TGTGCCAGCAGTGGGCACACCTATGGCTACACCTTC.

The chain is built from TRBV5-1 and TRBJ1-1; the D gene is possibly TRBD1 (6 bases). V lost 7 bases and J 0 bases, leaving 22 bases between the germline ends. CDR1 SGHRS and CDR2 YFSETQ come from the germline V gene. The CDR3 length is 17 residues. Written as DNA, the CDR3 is TGCGCCAGCGAAAGGGGAGGGGGGCGAGGAGTGAACACTGAAGCTTTCTTT. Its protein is CASERGGGRGVNTEAFF. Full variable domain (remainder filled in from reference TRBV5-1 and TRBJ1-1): KAGVTQTPRYLIKTRGQQVTLSCSPISGHRSVSWYQQTPGQGLQFLFEYFSETQRNKGNFPGRFSGRQFSNSRSEMNVSTLELGDSALYLCASERGGGRGVNTEAFFGQGTRLTVV.

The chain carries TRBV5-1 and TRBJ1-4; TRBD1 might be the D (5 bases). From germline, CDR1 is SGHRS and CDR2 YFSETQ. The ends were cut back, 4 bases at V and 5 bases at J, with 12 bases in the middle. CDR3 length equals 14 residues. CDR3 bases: TGCGCCAGCAGCGCGGGGGGAGACAATGAAAAACTGTTTTTT. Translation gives CASSAGGDNEKLFF.

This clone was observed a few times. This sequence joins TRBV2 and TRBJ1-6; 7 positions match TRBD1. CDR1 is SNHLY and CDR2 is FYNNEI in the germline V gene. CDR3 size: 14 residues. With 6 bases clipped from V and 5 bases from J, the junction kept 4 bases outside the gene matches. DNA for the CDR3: TGTGCCAGCAGCGTCGGGACAGATAATTCACCCCTCCACTTT. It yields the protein CASSVGTDNSPLHF. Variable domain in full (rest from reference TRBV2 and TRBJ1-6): EPEVTQTPSHQVTQMGQEVILRCVPISNHLYFYWYRQILGQKVEFLVSFYNNEISEKSEIFDDQFSVERPDGSNFTLKIRSTKLEDSAMYFCASSVGTDNSPLHFGNGTRLTVT.

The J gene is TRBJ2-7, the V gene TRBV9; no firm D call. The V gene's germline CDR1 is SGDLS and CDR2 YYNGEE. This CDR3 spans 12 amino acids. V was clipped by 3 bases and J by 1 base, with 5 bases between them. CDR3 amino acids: CASSAGSYEQYF. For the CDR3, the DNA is TGTGCCAGCAGCGCCGGTTCCTACGAGCAGTACTTC.

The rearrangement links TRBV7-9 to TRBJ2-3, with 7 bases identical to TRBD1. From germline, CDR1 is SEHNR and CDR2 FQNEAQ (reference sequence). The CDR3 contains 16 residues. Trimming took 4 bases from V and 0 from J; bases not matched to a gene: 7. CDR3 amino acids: CASSSRQGSSTDTQYF. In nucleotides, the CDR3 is TGTGCCAGCAGCTCGCGACAGGGAAGTAGCACAGATACGCAGTATTTT.